The clone carrying this T cell receptor beta chain occurred many times. The CDR3 spans 16 residues. The germline V gene encodes CDR1 MNHEY and CDR2 SVGEGT. V lost 1 base to trimming and J lost 1 base, with 11 bases between them. Amplification of ligated cDNA took four PCR rounds with SP2 and nested alpha and beta constant primers. One entry per CDR3 protein results from TCRdb running MiXCR on the 5' RACE reads. The profile shows about 48,000 distinct CDR3 sequences, over 3.5% of them singletons. The library had UMIs added by 3' ligation of an oligonucleotide to TCR cDNA. Whole-blood samples were over 2 ml of peripheral blood from healthy adult volunteers. Cells were not sorted; total RNA input targeted about 1 to 1000 ng. The sample originates from a study of naive and memory T cell subsets.

The rearrangement uses TRBV6-2 or TRBV6-3 and TRBJ2-1; possibly TRBD2 for D (5 bases). The sequence was obtained from a female donor in good health. CDR3 in amino acids: CASSYLEATSYNEQFF. CDR3 bases: TGTGCCAGCAGTTACTTGGAGGCCACTTCCTACAATGAGCAGTTCTTC.